Sequencing of this T cell receptor (beta chain) was carried out in a study of cytomegalovirus exposure and HLA in healthy donors. The wider study: The Caucasian-associated ancestry cluster contained roughly four fifths of the 300 to 400 genotyped donors. Overall study results and limits: Solely CMV serostatus was available to characterize immune exposure. In a later analysis, at a false discovery rate of 0.05, 16,951 TCR beta sequences matched HLA alleles.

Trimming at V came to 4 bases and at J to 12 bases, leaving 8 bases not matched to a gene. This CDR3 is 12 amino acids long. Germline V lookup: CDR1 SGHDN, CDR2 FVKESK. Both 60 Vbeta primers and 13 Jbeta primers went into the PCR. The repertoire was sequenced with immunoSEQ multiplex PCR; TCRdb's copy has only in-frame clones and lacks some. The sample contains 95,000 to 130,000 clones, 75% to 85% of which appear only once. Note on this clone: No antigen is known for it.

The chain joins TRBV14 to TRBJ2-7; 8 bases agree with TRBD1. Source material: PBMCs. This TCR derives from a man aged 25 to 40 in good health and CMV-seropositive. The CDR3 DNA is TGTGCCAGCAGCCTCGGACAGGGACGAATGTACTTC. This gives the protein CASSLGQGRMYF.